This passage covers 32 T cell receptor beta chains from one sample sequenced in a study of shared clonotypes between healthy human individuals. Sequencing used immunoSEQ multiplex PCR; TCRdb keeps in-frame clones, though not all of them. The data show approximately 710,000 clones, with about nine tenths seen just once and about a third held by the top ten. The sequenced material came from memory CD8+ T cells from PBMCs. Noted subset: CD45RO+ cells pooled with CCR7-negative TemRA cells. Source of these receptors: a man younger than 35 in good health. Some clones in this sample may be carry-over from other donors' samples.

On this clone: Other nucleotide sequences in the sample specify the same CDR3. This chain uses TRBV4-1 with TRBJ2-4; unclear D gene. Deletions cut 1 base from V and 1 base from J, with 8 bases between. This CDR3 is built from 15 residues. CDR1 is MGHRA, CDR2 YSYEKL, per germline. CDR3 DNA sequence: TGCGCCAGCAGCCAAGTGGTGCGGGCCAAAAACATTCAGTACTTC. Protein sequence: CASSQVVRAKNIQYF.

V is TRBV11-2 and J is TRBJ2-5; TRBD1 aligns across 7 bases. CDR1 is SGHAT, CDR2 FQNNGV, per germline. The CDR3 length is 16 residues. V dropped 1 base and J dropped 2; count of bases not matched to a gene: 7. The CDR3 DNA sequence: TGTGCCAGCAGCTTAGTACGGGACAGTAATCAAGAGACCCAGTACTTC. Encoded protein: CASSLVRDSNQETQYF.

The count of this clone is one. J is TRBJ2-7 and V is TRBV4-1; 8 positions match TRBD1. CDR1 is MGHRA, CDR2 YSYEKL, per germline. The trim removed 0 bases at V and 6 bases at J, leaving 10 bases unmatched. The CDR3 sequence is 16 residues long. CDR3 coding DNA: TGCGCCAGCAGCCAAGAATACAGGACAGGGTGGTCCGAGCAGTACTTC. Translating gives CASSQEYRTGWSEQYF.

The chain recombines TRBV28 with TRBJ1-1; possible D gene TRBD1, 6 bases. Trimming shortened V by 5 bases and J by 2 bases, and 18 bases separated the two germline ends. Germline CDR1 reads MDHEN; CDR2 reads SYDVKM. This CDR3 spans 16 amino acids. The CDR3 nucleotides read TGTGCCAGCAGTCTCAAACCAGGGGCGTTAAACACTGAAGCTTTCTTT. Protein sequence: CASSLKPGALNTEAFF.

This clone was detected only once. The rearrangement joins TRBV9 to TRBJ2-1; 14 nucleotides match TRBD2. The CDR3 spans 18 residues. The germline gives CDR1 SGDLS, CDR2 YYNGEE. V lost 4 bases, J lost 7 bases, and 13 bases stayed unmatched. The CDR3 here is CASSPTGTSGGVDNEQFF. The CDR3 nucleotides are TGTGCCAGCAGCCCTACCGGGACTAGCGGGGGTGTCGATAATGAGCAGTTCTTC. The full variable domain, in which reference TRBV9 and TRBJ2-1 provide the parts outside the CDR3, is DSGVTQTPKHLITATGQRVTLRCSPRSGDLSVYWYQQSLDQGLQFLIQYYNGEERAKGNILERFSAQQFPDLHSELNLSSLELGDSALYFCASSPTGTSGGVDNEQFFGPGTRLTVL.

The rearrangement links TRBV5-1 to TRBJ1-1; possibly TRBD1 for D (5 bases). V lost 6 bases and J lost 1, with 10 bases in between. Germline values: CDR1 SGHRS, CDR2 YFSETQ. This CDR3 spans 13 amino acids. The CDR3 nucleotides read TGCGCCAGCACCCCGGGGGGGAACACTGAAGCTTTCTTT. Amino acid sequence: CASTPGGNTEAFF.

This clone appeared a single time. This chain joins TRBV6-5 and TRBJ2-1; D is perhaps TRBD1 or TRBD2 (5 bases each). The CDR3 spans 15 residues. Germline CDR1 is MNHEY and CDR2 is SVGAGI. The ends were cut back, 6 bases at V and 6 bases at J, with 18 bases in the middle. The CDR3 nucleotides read TGTGCCAGCAGCCGCAGTACGGGACCCTCCAATGAGCAGTTCTTC. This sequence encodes CASSRSTGPSNEQFF.

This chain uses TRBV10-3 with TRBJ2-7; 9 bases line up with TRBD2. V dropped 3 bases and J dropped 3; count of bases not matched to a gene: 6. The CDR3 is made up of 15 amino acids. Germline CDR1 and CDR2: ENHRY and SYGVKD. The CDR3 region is CAISDPSSGIYEQYF. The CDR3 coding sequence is TGTGCCATCAGTGACCCCTCTAGCGGGATCTACGAGCAGTACTTC.

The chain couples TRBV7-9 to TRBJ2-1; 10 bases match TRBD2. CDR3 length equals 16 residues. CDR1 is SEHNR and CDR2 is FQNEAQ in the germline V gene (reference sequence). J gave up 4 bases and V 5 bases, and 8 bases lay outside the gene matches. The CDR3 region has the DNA TGTGCCAGCAGCACACGGACTAGCGGTTTATACAATGAGCAGTTCTTC. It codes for CASSTRTSGLYNEQFF.

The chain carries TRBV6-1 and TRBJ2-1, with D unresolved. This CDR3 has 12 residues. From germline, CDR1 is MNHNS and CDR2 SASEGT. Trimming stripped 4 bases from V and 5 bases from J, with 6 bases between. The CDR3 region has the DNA TGTGCCAGCAGTGCCGGCAACAATGAGCAGTTCTTC. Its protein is CASSAGNNEQFF.

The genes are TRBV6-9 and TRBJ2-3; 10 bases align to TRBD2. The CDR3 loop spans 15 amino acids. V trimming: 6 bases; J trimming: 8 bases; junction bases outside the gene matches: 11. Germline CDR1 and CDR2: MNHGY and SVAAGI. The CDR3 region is CASREAGGTTSTQYF. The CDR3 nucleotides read TGTGCCAGCAGAGAAGCGGGAGGGACTACAAGTACGCAGTATTTT.

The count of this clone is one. CDR3 coding DNA: TGTGCCAGCAGCTCCACGTTTGGGACAGGGAAAAATGGGGCCAACGTCCTGACTTTC. Translating it yields CASSSTFGTGKNGANVLTF. The rearrangement links TRBV7-9 to TRBJ2-6, with 9 bases lining up with TRBD1. Germline V gene sequence: CDR1 SEHNR, CDR2 FQNEAQ (reference sequence). The CDR3 covers 19 residues. Trimming removed 4 bases from V and 3 bases from J; junction bases left unmatched: 13.

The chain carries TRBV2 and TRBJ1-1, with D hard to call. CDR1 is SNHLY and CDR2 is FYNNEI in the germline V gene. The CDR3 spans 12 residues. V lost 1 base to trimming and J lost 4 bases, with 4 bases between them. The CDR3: CASSEVFTEAFF. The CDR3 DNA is TGTGCCAGCAGTGAAGTCTTCACTGAAGCTTTCTTT.

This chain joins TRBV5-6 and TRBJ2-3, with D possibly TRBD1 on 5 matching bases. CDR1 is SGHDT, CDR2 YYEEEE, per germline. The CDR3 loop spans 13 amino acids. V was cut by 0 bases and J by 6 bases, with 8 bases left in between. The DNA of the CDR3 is TGTGCCAGCAGCTTGGGGGGCTGGGATACGCAGTATTTT. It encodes CASSLGGWDTQYF.

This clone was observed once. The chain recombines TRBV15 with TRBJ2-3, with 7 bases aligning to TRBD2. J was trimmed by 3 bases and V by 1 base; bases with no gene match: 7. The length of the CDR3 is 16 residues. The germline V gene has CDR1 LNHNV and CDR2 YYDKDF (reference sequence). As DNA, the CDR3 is TGTGCCACCAGCAGAGTGCGGGAGTGGTCGACAGATACGCAGTATTTT. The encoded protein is CATSRVREWSTDTQYF.

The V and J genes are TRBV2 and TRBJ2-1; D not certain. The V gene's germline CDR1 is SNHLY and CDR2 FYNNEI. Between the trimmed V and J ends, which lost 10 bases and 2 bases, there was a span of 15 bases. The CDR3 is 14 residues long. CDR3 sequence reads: CATSRDWTYNEQFF. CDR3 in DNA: TGTGCCACAAGTAGAGACTGGACCTACAATGAGCAGTTCTTC.

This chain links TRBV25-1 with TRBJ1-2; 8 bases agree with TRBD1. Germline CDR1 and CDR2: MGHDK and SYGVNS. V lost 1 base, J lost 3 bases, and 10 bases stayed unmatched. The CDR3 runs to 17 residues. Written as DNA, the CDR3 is TGTGCCAGCAGTGAATCTGGACAGGGAGAGGTGGACTATGGCTACACCTTC. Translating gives CASSESGQGEVDYGYTF.

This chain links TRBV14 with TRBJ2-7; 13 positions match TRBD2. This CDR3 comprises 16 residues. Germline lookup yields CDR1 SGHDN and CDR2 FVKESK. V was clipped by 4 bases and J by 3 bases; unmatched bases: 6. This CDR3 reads CASSRGTSGNNYEQYF. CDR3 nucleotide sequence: TGTGCCAGCAGCCGCGGGACTAGCGGGAATAACTACGAGCAGTACTTC.

CDR3: CASRVRGSAHEQYF. The CDR3 coding sequence is TGTGCCAGCAGAGTTAGAGGGTCGGCCCACGAGCAGTACTTC. This chain connects TRBV27 to TRBJ2-7; the D gene is possibly TRBD2 (5 bases). Germline CDR1 MNHEY, CDR2 SMNVEV (reference sequence). The CDR3 is 14 residues long. Trimming cost V 6 bases and J 5 bases, with 17 bases left between them.

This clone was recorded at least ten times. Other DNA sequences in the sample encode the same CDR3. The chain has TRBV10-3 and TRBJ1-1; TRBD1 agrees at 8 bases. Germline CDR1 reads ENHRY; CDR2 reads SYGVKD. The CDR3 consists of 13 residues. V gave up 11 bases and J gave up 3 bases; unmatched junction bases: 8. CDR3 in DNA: TGTGCCGTTAGACAGGGGCAGGACACTGAAGCTTTCTTT. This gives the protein CAVRQGQDTEAFF.

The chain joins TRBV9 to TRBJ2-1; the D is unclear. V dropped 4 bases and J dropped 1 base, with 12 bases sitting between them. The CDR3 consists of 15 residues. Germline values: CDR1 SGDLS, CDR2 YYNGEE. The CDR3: CASSPRSWSYNEQFF. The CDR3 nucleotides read TGTGCCAGCAGCCCTCGGAGTTGGTCCTACAATGAGCAGTTCTTC.

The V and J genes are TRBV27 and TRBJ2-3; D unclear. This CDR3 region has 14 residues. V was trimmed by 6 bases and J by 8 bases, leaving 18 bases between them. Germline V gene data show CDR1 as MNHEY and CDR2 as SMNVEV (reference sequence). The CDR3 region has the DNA TGTGCCAGCAGCCCTAATTTAGGGAATCCTACGCAGTATTTT. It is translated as CASSPNLGNPTQYF.

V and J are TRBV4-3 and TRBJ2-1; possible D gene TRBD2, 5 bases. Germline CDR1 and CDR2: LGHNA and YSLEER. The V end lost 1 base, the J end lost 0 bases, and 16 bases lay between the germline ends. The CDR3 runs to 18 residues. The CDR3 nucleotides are TGCGCCAGCAGCCAAGTCCCCTCGACTACCCGCTCCTACAATGAGCAGTTCTTC. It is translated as CASSQVPSTTRSYNEQFF.

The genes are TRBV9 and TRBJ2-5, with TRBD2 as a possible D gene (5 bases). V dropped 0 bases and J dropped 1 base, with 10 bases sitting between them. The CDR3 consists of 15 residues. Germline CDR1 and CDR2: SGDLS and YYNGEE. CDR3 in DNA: TGTGCCAGCAGCGTAGCGGGGTCAGCCCAAGAGACCCAGTACTTC. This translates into CASSVAGSAQETQYF.

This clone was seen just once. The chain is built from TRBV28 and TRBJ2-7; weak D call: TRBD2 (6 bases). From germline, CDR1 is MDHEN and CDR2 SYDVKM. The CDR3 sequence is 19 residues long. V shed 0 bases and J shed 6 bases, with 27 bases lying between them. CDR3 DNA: TGTGCCAGCAGTTTATGGGCCTATGCGACTAGAAGAGAGAGGTCCGAGCAGTACTTC. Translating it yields CASSLWAYATRRERSEQYF.

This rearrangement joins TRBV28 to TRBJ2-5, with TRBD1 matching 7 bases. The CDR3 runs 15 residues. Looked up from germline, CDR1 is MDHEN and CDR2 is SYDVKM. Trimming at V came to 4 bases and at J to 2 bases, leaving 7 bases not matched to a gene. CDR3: CASSSQGDHQETQYF. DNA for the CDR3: TGTGCCAGCAGTTCCCAGGGGGACCATCAAGAGACCCAGTACTTC.

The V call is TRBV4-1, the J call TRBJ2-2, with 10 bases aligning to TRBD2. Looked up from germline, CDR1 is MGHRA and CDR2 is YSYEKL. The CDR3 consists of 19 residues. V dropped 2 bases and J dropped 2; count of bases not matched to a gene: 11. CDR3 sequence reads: CASSQKKRRLAGNTGELFF. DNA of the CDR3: TGCGCCAGCAGCCAAAAAAAACGCCGACTAGCGGGTAACACCGGGGAGCTGTTTTTT.

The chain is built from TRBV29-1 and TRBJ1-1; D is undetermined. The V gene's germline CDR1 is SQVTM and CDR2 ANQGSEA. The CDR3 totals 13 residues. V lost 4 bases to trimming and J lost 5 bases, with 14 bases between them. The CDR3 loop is CSVAEGGRTEAFF. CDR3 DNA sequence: TGCAGCGTTGCGGAGGGCGGGCGGACTGAAGCTTTCTTT.

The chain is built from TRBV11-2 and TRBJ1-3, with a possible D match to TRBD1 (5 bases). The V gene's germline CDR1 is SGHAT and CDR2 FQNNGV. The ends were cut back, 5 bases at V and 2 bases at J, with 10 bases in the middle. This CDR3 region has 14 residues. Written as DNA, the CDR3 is TGTGCCAGCAGCACGTGGGGGGCTGGAAACACCATATATTTT. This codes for CASSTWGAGNTIYF.

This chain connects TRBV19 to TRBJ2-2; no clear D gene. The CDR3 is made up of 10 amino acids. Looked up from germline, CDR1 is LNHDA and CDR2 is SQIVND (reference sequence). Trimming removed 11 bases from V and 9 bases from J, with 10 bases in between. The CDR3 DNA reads TGTGCCTCGGGTGCCCGGGAGCTGTTTTTT. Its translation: CASGARELFF.

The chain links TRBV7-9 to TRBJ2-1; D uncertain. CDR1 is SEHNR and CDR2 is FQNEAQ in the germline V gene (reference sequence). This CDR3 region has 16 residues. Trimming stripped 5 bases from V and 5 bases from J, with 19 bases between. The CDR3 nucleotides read TGTGCCAGCAGCCGCTCTCCGACACAAACTAACAATGAGCAGTTCTTC. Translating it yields CASSRSPTQTNNEQFF.

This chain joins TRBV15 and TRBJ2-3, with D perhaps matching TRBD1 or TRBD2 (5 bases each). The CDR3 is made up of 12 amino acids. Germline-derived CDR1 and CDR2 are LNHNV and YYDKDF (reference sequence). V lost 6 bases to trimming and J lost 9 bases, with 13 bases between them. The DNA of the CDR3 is TGTGCCACCAGTCCTGGCTGGGGGACGCAGTATTTT. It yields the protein CATSPGWGTQYF.